This entry features one TCR beta chain sequence. The source of the sample is a study of blood T cell repertoires in COVID-19. Across the study: Samples of COVID-19 (acute and convalescent) were obtained from the United States, Italy and Spain.

Measured with immunoSEQ multiplex PCR; TCRdb has only the in-frame clones, and not every one. The data contain 150,000 or so clones, approximately 90% of them seen just once; the ten biggest clones take up around 0.53%. Germline loops: CDR1 SGDLS, CDR2 YYNGEE. CDR3 size: 16 residues. V dropped 3 bases and J dropped 1; count of bases not matched to a gene: 3. Sequenced material: peripheral blood. The V call is TRBV9, the J call TRBJ1-6, with 8 nucleotides matching TRBD1. This sequence originates from a man between 50 and 59 years old with acute or convalescent COVID-19. CDR3 residues: CASSGGTGSYNSPLHF. The CDR3 DNA is TGTGCCAGCAGCGGCGGGACAGGATCCTATAATTCACCCCTCCACTTT. Looking up the rest from reference TRBV9 and TRBJ1-6 gives the full variable domain: DSGVTQTPKHLITATGQRVTLRCSPRSGDLSVYWYQQSLDQGLQFLIQYYNGEERAKGNILERFSAQQFPDLHSELNLSSLELGDSALYFCASSGGTGSYNSPLHFGNGTRLTVT.